The rows below give T cell receptor beta chains drawn from one sample of a study of shared clonotypes between healthy human individuals. Using immunoSEQ multiplex PCR, the repertoire was profiled, and TCRdb retains in-frame clones only, with some absent. The sample holds some 2.4 million clones, 93% seen once. The sample consisted of naive CD4+ T cells from PBMCs. All receptors come from a man aged 18 to 35 in good health. Some clones in this sample may be carry-over from other donors' samples. CDR3s include the opening cysteine and the closing phenylalanine or tryptophan. Each record gives: clone size, V gene, D gene, J gene, CDR3 DNA, CDR3 protein. The D gene is left open where the match is weak. Size is stated for part of the rows, as once, few or many counts, or as a class when the clone is expanded.

clone_size: -
v_call: TRBV5-4
d_call: TRBD1
j_call: TRBJ1-1
cdr3_nt: TGTGCCAGCAGCCCGGGACAGGGGGCTCAACGGGAGACTGAAGCTTTCTTT
cdr3_aa: CASSPGQGAQRETEAFF

clone_size: -
v_call: TRBV25-1
d_call: -
j_call: TRBJ2-1
cdr3_nt: TGTGCCAGCACTAGACCGGGAGCACAAGGAGGCAATGAGCAGTTCTTC
cdr3_aa: CASTRPGAQGGNEQFF

clone_size: once
v_call: TRBV27
d_call: TRBD1
j_call: TRBJ1-1
cdr3_nt: TGTGCCAGCAGTCCCCAGGGGGTGGTTTATCGACTGAACACTGAAGCTTTCTTT
cdr3_aa: CASSPQGVVYRLNTEAFF

clone_size: -
v_call: TRBV18
d_call: TRBD2
j_call: TRBJ2-1
cdr3_nt: TGTGCCAGCTCGCGCGGGTTCGGCGGGAGCTCCTACAATGAGCAGTTCTTC
cdr3_aa: CASSRGFGGSSYNEQFF

clone_size: -
v_call: TRBV7-2
d_call: -
j_call: TRBJ1-2
cdr3_nt: TGTGCCAGCAGCTTAGCCCCATTCTTACCCACCTATGGCTACACCTTC
cdr3_aa: CASSLAPFLPTYGYTF

clone_size: -
v_call: TRBV5-1
d_call: -
j_call: TRBJ2-1
cdr3_nt: TGCGCCAGCGCAAAAGCTGAGCAGTTCTTC
cdr3_aa: CASAKAEQFF

clone_size: -
v_call: TRBV6-6
d_call: -
j_call: TRBJ2-1
cdr3_nt: TGTGCCAGCAGTCCGGGGGCAAATGAGCAGTTCTTC
cdr3_aa: CASSPGANEQFF

clone_size: -
v_call: TRBV5-4
d_call: -
j_call: TRBJ1-4
cdr3_nt: TGTGCCAGCAGCTTGGCCAAGGACAGCCACGAAAAACTGTTTTTT
cdr3_aa: CASSLAKDSHEKLFF

clone_size: -
v_call: TRBV7-9
d_call: -
j_call: TRBJ2-2
cdr3_nt: TGTGCCAGCAGCCTCCGGCCGGTAACCGGGGAGCTGTTTTTT
cdr3_aa: CASSLRPVTGELFF

clone_size: -
v_call: TRBV9
d_call: TRBD2
j_call: TRBJ2-7
cdr3_nt: TGTGCCAGCAGCCCCGCAGCGGGGTACCCCTACGAGCAGTACTTC
cdr3_aa: CASSPAAGYPYEQYF

clone_size: -
v_call: TRBV2
d_call: -
j_call: TRBJ1-5
cdr3_nt: TGTGCCAGCAGTGGCCGGGACAGCAATCAGCCCCAGCATTTT
cdr3_aa: CASSGRDSNQPQHF

clone_size: -
v_call: TRBV7-9
d_call: TRBD1
j_call: TRBJ2-7
cdr3_nt: TGTGCCAGCAGCTCCCAGCTCAGGACAGGGGGCTTCCTACCCTACGAGCAGTACTTC
cdr3_aa: CASSSQLRTGGFLPYEQYF

clone_size: -
v_call: TRBV25-1
d_call: -
j_call: TRBJ2-1
cdr3_nt: TGTGCCAGCAGTGAACTCGGGACGGACAATGAGCAGTTCTTC
cdr3_aa: CASSELGTDNEQFF

clone_size: -
v_call: TRBV15
d_call: TRBD1
j_call: TRBJ2-3
cdr3_nt: TGTGCCACCAGCGGCACAGGGGGTAAAGATACGCAGTATTTT
cdr3_aa: CATSGTGGKDTQYF

clone_size: -
v_call: TRBV30
d_call: -
j_call: TRBJ2-4
cdr3_nt: TGTGCCTGGAGAACCGGACAACCCGGCAAAAACATTCAGTACTTC
cdr3_aa: CAWRTGQPGKNIQYF

clone_size: -
v_call: TRBV5-1
d_call: -
j_call: TRBJ2-6
cdr3_nt: TGCGCCAGCAGCTTGGTTCCCGGGGTGCCAGGGTCTGGGGCCAACGTCCTGACTTTC
cdr3_aa: CASSLVPGVPGSGANVLTF

clone_size: -
v_call: TRBV28
d_call: TRBD2
j_call: TRBJ2-1
cdr3_nt: TGTGCCAGCAGAGGGCGACTAGCTCTTCCTGAGCAGTTCTTC
cdr3_aa: CASRGRLALPEQFF